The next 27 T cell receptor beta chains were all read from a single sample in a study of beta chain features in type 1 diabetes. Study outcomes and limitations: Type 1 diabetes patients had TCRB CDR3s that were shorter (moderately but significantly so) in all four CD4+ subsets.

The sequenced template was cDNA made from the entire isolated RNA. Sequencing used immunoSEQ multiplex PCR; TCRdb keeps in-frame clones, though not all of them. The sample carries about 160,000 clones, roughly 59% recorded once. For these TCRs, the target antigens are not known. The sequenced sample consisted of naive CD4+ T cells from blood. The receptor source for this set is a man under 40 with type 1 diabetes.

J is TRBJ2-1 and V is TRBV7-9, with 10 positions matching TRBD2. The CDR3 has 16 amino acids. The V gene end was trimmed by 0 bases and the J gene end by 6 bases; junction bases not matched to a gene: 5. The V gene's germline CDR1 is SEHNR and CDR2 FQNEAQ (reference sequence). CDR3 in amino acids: CASSLAVPSGGNEQFF. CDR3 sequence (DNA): TGTGCCAGCAGCTTAGCGGTCCCTAGCGGGGGCAATGAGCAGTTCTTC.

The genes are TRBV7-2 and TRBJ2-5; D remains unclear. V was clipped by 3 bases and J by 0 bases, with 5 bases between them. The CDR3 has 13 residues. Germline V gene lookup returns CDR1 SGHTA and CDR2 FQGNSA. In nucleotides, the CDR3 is TGTGCCAGCAGCTTGGCGTACCAAGAGACCCAGTACTTC. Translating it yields CASSLAYQETQYF.

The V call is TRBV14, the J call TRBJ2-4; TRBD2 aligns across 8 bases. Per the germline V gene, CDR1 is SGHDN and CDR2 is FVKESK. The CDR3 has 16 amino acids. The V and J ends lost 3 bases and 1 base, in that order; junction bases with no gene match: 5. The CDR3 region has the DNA TGTGCCAGCAGCCACAGCCCTAGCGGGGCCAAAAACATTCAGTACTTC. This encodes CASSHSPSGAKNIQYF.

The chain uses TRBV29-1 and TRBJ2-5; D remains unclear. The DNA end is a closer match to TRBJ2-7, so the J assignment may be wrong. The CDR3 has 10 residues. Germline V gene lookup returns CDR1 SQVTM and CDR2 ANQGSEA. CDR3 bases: TGCAGCCCTGGAGCTCCCGAGCAGTACTTC. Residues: CSPGAPEQYF.

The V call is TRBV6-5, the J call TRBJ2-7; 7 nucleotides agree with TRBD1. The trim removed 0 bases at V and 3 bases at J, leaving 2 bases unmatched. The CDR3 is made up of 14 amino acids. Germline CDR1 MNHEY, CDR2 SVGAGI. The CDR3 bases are TGTGCCAGCAGTTACTCGGACAGGCTCTACGAGCAGTACTTC. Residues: CASSYSDRLYEQYF.

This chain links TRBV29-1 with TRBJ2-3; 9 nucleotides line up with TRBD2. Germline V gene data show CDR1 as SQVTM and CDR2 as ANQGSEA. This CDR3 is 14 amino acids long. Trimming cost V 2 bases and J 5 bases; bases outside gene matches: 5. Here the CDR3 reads CSVESSGGLDTQYF. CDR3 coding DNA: TGCAGCGTTGAATCCAGCGGGGGGTTAGATACGCAGTATTTT.

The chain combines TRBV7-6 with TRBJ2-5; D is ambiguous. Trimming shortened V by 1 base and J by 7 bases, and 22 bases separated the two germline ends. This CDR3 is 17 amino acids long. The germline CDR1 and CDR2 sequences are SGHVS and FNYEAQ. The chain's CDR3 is CASSLEVGSTDSGTQYF. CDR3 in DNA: TGTGCCAGCAGCTTAGAAGTAGGGTCTACCGACTCGGGGACCCAGTACTTC.

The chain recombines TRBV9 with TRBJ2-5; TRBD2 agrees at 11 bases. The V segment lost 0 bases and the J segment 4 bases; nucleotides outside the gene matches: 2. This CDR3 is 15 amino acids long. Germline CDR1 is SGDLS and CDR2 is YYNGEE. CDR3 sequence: CASSVASGGPETQYF. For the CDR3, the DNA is TGTGCCAGCAGCGTAGCTAGCGGGGGGCCAGAGACCCAGTACTTC.

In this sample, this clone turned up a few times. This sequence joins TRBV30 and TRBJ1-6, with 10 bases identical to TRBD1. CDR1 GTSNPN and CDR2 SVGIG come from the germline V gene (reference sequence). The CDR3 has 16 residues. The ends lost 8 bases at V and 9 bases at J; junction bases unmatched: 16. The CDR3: CAVNSGAGQGSSPLHF. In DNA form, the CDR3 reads TGTGCCGTCAATTCCGGGGCGGGACAGGGGTCTTCACCCCTCCACTTT.

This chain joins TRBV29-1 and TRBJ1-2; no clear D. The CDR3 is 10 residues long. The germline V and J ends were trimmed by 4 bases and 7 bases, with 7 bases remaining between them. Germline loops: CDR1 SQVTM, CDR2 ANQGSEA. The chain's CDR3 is CSVGSAGYTF. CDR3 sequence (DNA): TGCAGCGTTGGGTCAGCTGGCTACACCTTC. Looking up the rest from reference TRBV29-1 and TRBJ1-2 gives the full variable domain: SAVISQKPSRDICQRGTSLTIQCQVDSQVTMMFWYRQQPGQSLTLIATANQGSEATYESGFVIDKFPISRPNLTFSTLTVSNMSPEDSSIYLCSVGSAGYTFGSGTRLTVV.

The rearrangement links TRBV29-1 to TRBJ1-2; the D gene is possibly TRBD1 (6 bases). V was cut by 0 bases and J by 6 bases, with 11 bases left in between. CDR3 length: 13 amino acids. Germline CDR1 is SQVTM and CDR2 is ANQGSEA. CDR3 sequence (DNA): TGCAGCGTTGAAGATCAGGGGTTCGATGGCTACACCTTC. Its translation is CSVEDQGFDGYTF.

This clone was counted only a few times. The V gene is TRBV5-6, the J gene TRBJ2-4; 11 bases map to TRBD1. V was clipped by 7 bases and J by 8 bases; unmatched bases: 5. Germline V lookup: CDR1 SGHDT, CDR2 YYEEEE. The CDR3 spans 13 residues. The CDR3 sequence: CASSGQGEDIQYF. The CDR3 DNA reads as TGTGCCAGCTCGGGACAGGGGGAAGACATTCAGTACTTC. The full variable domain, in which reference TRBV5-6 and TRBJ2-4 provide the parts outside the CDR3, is DAGVTQSPTHLIKTRGQQVTLRCSPKSGHDTVSWYQQALGQGPQFIFQYYEEEERQRGNFPDRFSGHQFPNYSSELNVNALLLGDSALYLCASSGQGEDIQYFGAGTRLSVL.

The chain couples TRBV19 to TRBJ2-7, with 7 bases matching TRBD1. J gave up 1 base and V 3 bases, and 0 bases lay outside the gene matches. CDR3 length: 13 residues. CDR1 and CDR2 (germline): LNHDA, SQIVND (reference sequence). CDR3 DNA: TGTGCCAGTAGTATGGGACAGTCCTACGAGCAGTACTTC. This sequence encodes CASSMGQSYEQYF.

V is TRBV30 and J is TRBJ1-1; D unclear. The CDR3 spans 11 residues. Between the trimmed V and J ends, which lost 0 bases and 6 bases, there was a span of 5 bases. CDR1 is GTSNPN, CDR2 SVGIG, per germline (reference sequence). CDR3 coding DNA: TGTGCCTGGAGTGTCTTTGCTGAAGCTTTCTTT. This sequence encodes CAWSVFAEAFF. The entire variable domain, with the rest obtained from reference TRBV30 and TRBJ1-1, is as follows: SQTIHQWPATLVQPVGSPLSLECTVEGTSNPNLYWYRQAAGRGLQLLFYSVGIGQISSEVPQNLSASRPQDRQFILSSKKLLLSDSGFYLCAWSVFAEAFFGQGTRLTVV.

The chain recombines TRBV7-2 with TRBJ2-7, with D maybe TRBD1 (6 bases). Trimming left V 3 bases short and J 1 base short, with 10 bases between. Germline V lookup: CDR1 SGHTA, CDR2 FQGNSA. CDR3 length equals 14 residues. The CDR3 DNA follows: TGTGCCAGCAGCTTTGAACAGGGTTCCTACGAGCAGTACTTC. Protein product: CASSFEQGSYEQYF.

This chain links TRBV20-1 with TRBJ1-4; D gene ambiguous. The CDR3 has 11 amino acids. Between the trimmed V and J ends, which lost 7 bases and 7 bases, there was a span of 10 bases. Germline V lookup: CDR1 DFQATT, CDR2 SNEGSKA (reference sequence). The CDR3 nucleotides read TGCAGTGTTTTTGAGCCTGAAAAACTGTTTTTT. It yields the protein CSVFEPEKLFF.

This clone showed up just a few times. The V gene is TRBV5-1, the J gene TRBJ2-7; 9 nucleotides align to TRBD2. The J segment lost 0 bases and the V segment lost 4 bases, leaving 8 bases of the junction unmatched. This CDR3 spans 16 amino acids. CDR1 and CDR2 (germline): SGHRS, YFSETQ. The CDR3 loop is CASSMGSSGASYEQYF. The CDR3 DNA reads TGCGCCAGCAGCATGGGATCTAGCGGGGCCTCCTACGAGCAGTACTTC.

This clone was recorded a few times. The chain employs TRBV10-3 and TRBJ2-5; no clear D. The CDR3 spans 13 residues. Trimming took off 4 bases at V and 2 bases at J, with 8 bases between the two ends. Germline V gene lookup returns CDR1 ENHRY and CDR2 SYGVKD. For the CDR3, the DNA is TGTGCCATCAGTGCCACACAGCAAGAGACCCAGTACTTC. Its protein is CAISATQQETQYF.

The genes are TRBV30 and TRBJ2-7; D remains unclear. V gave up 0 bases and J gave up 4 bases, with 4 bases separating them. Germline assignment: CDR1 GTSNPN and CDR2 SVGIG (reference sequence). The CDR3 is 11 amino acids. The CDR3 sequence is CAWSVWYEQYF. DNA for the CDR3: TGTGCCTGGAGTGTTTGGTACGAGCAGTACTTC. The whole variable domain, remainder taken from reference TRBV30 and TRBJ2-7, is SQTIHQWPATLVQPVGSPLSLECTVEGTSNPNLYWYRQAAGRGLQLLFYSVGIGQISSEVPQNLSASRPQDRQFILSSKKLLLSDSGFYLCAWSVWYEQYFGPGTRLTVT.

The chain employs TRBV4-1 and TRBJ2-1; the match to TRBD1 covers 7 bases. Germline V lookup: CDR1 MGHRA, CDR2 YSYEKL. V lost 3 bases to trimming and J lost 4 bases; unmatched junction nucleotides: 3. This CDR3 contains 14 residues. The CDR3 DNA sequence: TGCGCCAGCAGCCACCCGACAGGGTACAATGAGCAGTTCTTC. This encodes CASSHPTGYNEQFF.

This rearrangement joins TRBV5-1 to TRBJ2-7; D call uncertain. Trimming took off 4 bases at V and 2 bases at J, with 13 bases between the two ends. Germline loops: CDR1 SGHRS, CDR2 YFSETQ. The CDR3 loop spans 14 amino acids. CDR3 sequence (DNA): TGCGCCAGCAGCCTCCGGGCGGCGGCCTACGAGCAGTACTTC. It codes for CASSLRAAAYEQYF.

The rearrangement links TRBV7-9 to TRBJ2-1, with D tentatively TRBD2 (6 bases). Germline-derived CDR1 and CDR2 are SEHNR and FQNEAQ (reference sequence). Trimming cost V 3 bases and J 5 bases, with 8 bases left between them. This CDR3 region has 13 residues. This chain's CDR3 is CASSLGLNNEQFF. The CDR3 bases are TGTGCCAGCAGCTTGGGACTTAACAATGAGCAGTTCTTC.

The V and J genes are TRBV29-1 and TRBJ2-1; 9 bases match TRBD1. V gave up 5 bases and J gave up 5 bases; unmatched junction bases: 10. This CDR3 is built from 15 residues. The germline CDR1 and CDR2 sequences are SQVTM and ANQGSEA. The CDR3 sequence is CSVLLGTGRNNEQFF. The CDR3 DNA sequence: TGCAGCGTTCTTTTAGGGACAGGGCGTAACAATGAGCAGTTCTTC.

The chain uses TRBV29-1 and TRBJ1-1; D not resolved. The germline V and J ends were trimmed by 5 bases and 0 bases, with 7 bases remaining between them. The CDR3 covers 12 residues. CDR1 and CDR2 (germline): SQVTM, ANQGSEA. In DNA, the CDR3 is TGCAGCGTTCCGGGAGTGAACACTGAAGCTTTCTTT. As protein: CSVPGVNTEAFF. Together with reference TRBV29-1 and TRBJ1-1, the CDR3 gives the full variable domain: SAVISQKPSRDICQRGTSLTIQCQVDSQVTMMFWYRQQPGQSLTLIATANQGSEATYESGFVIDKFPISRPNLTFSTLTVSNMSPEDSSIYLCSVPGVNTEAFFGQGTRLTVV.

CDR3 bases: TGTGCCAGCAGCAAAGTAGGGTCCTTAACAGCAGCACTGCAGTTCTTC. It yields the protein CASSKVGSLTAALQFF. The rearrangement joins TRBV21-1 to TRBJ2-1. TRBV21-1 is a pseudogene segment. The CDR3 totals 16 residues.

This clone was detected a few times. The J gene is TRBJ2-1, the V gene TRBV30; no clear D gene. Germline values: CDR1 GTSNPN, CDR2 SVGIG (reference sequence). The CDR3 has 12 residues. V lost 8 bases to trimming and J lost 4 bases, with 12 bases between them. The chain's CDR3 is CAIAPAYNEQFF. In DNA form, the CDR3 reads TGTGCCATCGCGCCTGCTTACAATGAGCAGTTCTTC. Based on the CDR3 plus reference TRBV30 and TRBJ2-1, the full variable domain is SQTIHQWPATLVQPVGSPLSLECTVEGTSNPNLYWYRQAAGRGLQLLFYSVGIGQISSEVPQNLSASRPQDRQFILSSKKLLLSDSGFYLCAIAPAYNEQFFGPGTRLTVL.

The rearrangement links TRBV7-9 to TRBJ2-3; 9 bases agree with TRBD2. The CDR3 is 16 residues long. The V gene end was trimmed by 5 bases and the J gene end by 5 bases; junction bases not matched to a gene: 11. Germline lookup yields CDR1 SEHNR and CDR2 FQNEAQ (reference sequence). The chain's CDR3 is CASSRRAGGHLDTQYF. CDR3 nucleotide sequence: TGTGCCAGCAGCCGGAGAGCGGGGGGCCATCTAGATACGCAGTATTTT. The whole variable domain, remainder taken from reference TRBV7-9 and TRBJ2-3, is DTGVSQNPRHKITKRGQNVTFRCDPISEHNRLYWYRQTLGQGPEFLTYFQNEAQLEKSRLLSDRFSAERPKGSFSTLEIQRTEQGDSAMYLCASSRRAGGHLDTQYFGPGTRLTVL.